The 11 T cell receptor beta chains reported below all come from one sample, sequenced in a study of blood T cell repertoires in COVID-19. Produced via immunoSEQ multiplex PCR; TCRdb's table is partial and in-frame only. The sample consists of under 300,000 clones, around four fifths of them appearing once. Sequenced material: peripheral blood. The receptors here all came from a woman between 55 and 75 years old with active or convalescent COVID-19.

This chain uses TRBV23-1 with TRBJ1-4; 9 nucleotides line up with TRBD1. TRBV23-1 falls under the ORF class, with uncertain function. The CDR3 has 16 residues. The V gene end was trimmed by 6 bases and the J gene end by 8 bases; junction bases not matched to a gene: 13. CDR3 residues: CASSYSPGTGWEKLFF. In DNA, the CDR3 is TGCGCCAGCAGCTACAGCCCCGGGACAGGGTGGGAAAAACTGTTTTTT.

The chain has TRBV19 and TRBJ2-5; 8 bases agree with TRBD1. The CDR3 totals 16 residues. V dropped 4 bases and J dropped 2; count of bases not matched to a gene: 9. Germline CDR1 reads LNHDA; CDR2 reads SQIVND (reference sequence). The DNA of the CDR3 is TGTGCCAGTAGTACGACACGGACAGGGACTCAAGAGACCCAGTACTTC. It codes for CASSTTRTGTQETQYF. The variable domain in full, completed from reference TRBV19 and TRBJ2-5, reads DGGITQSPKYLFRKEGQNVTLSCEQNLNHDAMYWYRQDPGQGLRLIYYSQIVNDFQKGDIAEGYSVSREKKESFPLTVTSAQKNPTAFYLCASSTTRTGTQETQYFGPGTRLLVL.

V is TRBV6-6 and J is TRBJ1-2; 7 bases agree with TRBD1. CDR1 is MNHNY, CDR2 SVGAGI, per germline (reference sequence). The length of the CDR3 is 14 residues. After removal of 4 bases from V and 4 bases from J, the junction contained 6 bases not matched to a gene. The CDR3 region is CASSSTDRTYGYTF. CDR3 DNA: TGTGCCAGCAGTTCCACGGACAGGACCTATGGCTACACCTTC.

The V gene is TRBV29-1, the J gene TRBJ1-1; D gene ambiguous. Looked up from germline, CDR1 is SQVTM and CDR2 is ANQGSEA. The CDR3 covers 11 residues. Trimming removed 7 bases at V and 7 bases at J, with 13 bases between. Here the CDR3 reads CSAHGRDEAFF. CDR3 nucleotides: TGCAGCGCTCATGGACGGGATGAAGCTTTCTTT. Variable domain in full (rest from reference TRBV29-1 and TRBJ1-1): SAVISQKPSRDICQRGTSLTIQCQVDSQVTMMFWYRQQPGQSLTLIATANQGSEATYESGFVIDKFPISRPNLTFSTLTVSNMSPEDSSIYLCSAHGRDEAFFGQGTRLTVV.

V gene TRBV18 combines with J gene TRBJ1-4; D is unresolved. This CDR3 contains 15 residues. Between the trimmed V and J ends, which lost 3 bases and 4 bases, there was a span of 12 bases. Per germline, CDR1 KGHSH and CDR2 LQKENI. In DNA form, the CDR3 reads TGTGCCAGCTCACCGAGGGAGGCCATTAATGAAAAACTGTTTTTT. It is translated as CASSPREAINEKLFF.

This chain joins TRBV19 and TRBJ1-1; no clear D. This CDR3 is built from 14 residues. The germline V and J ends were trimmed by 1 base and 4 bases, with 10 bases remaining between them. In germline, CDR1 is LNHDA, CDR2 SQIVND (reference sequence). Here the CDR3 DNA reads TGTGCCAGTAGTATAGGAGTGGGGAGCACTGAAGCTTTCTTT. Translated, it gives CASSIGVGSTEAFF. Full variable domain (missing parts from reference TRBV19 and TRBJ1-1): DGGITQSPKYLFRKEGQNVTLSCEQNLNHDAMYWYRQDPGQGLRLIYYSQIVNDFQKGDIAEGYSVSREKKESFPLTVTSAQKNPTAFYLCASSIGVGSTEAFFGQGTRLTVV.

The V gene is TRBV5-5, the J gene TRBJ1-6, with D perhaps matching TRBD1 (6 bases). Germline CDR1 and CDR2: SGHKS and YYEKEE (reference sequence). There are 13 residues in the CDR3. V dropped 4 bases and J dropped 10 bases, with 12 bases sitting between them. In DNA form, the CDR3 reads TGTGCCAGCAGCGGCACAGGGAGCTCACCCCTCCACTTT. Translation: CASSGTGSSPLHF. Full variable domain (remainder filled in from reference TRBV5-5 and TRBJ1-6): DAGVTQSPTHLIKTRGQQVTLRCSPISGHKSVSWYQQVLGQGPQFIFQYYEKEERGRGNFPDRFSARQFPNYSSELNVNALLLGDSALYLCASSGTGSSPLHFGNGTRLTVT.

The chain uses TRBV3-1 (or the pseudogene TRBV3-2) and TRBJ1-2, with unresolved D. The CDR3 has 16 residues. Between the trimmed V and J ends, which lost 1 base and 0 bases, there was a span of 12 bases. Germline CDR1 reads LGHDT; CDR2 reads YNNKEL (reference sequence). The CDR3 here is CASSQVQQDPNYGYTF. The CDR3 nucleotides read TGTGCCAGCAGCCAAGTCCAACAAGATCCTAACTATGGCTACACCTTC.

V gene TRBV6-5 combines with J gene TRBJ2-1; 14 bases are a match to TRBD2. The germline gives CDR1 MNHEY, CDR2 SVGAGI. The length of the CDR3 is 16 residues. V shed 3 bases, J shed 7 bases, and the junction held 5 bases outside the gene matches. The CDR3 loop reads CASSYSGTSGSNEQFF. CDR3 DNA: TGTGCCAGCAGTTATTCGGGGACTAGCGGGAGTAATGAGCAGTTCTTC.

CDR3 bases: TGTGCCAGCAGCCCCACTAGCGGGAGGCTTACTAGCACAGATACGCAGTATTTT. It translates to CASSPTSGRLTSTDTQYF. This rearrangement joins TRBV7-9 to TRBJ2-3; the match to TRBD2 covers 12 bases. There are 18 residues in the CDR3. The J segment lost 0 bases and the V segment lost 5 bases, leaving 9 bases of the junction unmatched. Germline V gives CDR1 SEHNR, CDR2 FQNEAQ (reference sequence).

V and J are TRBV3-1 (or the pseudogene TRBV3-2) and TRBJ2-2; tentatively, D is TRBD2 (5 bases). Trimming took 0 bases from V and 6 from J, leaving 8 bases between them. CDR3 length equals 14 residues. CDR1 is LGHDT, CDR2 YNNKEL, per germline (reference sequence). This CDR3 is CASSQDARAGELFF. The DNA of the CDR3 is TGTGCCAGCAGCCAAGACGCGAGGGCCGGGGAGCTGTTTTTT.